There are a few counts of the clone carrying this T cell receptor (beta chain). The antigen is not known. Just one base apart from a much larger clone, this may be a read error. The CDR3 totals 14 residues. Trimming at V came to 1 base and at J to 4 bases, leaving 0 bases not matched to a gene. In germline, CDR1 is SEHNR, CDR2 FQNEAQ (reference sequence). This entry is derived from a study of T cell repertoires in cytomegalovirus infection. In the study overall: In the study, CMV epitopes included recently identified HLA-C-restricted and well-studied HLA-B-restricted ones. TCR beta signatures that were public indicated CMV infection and matching HLA type.

Overall study results and limits: HLA-C-restricted CMV clonotypes gave the most frequent clonotype in two of eight donors. Identification of carriers of CMV plus the relevant HLA was performed using cumulative public TCR beta family frequency.

A single record per CDR3 protein comes from TCRdb applying MiXCR to the reads. The table lists roughly 990,000 distinct CDR3 sequences, roughly a third of them singletons. Sequencing was performed on cultured CD8+ T cells from PBMCs, taken from culture after CMV antigen stimulation. This sequence was found in a human donor in good health (CMV status not recorded). Some clones in this sample may be carry-over from other donors' samples. The V call is TRBV7-9, the J call TRBJ1-1, with TRBD1 identical over 10 bases. The CDR3 bases are TGTGCCAGCAGCTTAGGGGACAGGGGCACTGAAGCTTTCTTT. Translating it yields CASSLGDRGTEAFF.